These 12 T cell receptor beta chains came from one sample sequenced in a study of T cell changes during pregnancy in multiple sclerosis. Sequencing used immunoSEQ multiplex PCR; TCRdb keeps in-frame clones, though not all of them. The table records over 45,000 clones, approximately 90% of them present only once. Sequencing was performed on peripheral blood, taken in the first trimester of pregnancy. Receptors were obtained from a female donor in good health, enrolled as a control in a pregnancy study.

The chain uses TRBV7-9 and TRBJ2-1; 9 positions agree with TRBD2. This CDR3 is built from 16 residues. V lost 8 bases to trimming and J lost 5 bases; unmatched junction nucleotides: 13. Germline CDR1 and CDR2: SEHNR and FQNEAQ (reference sequence). This chain's CDR3 is CASRTFRGRGNNEQFF. DNA of the CDR3: TGTGCCAGCCGAACCTTCCGCGGGAGGGGAAACAATGAGCAGTTCTTC.

This chain connects TRBV7-6 to TRBJ2-5; tentative D call: TRBD2 (6 bases). The length of the CDR3 is 13 residues. Trimming took 5 bases from V and 4 from J, leaving 11 bases between them. The germline V gene has CDR1 SGHVS and CDR2 FNYEAQ. This chain's CDR3 is CASSPGGGETQYF. The CDR3 bases are TGTGCCAGCAGCCCTGGGGGAGGAGAGACCCAGTACTTC.

This clone was picked up one time. The chain recombines TRBV5-1 with TRBJ2-7, with 7 nucleotides matching TRBD1. Germline assignment: CDR1 SGHRS and CDR2 YFSETQ. CDR3 length: 15 residues. V lost 4 bases to trimming and J lost 2 bases; unmatched junction nucleotides: 9. CDR3 in amino acids: CASSPRQGVTYEQYF. Written as DNA, the CDR3 is TGCGCCAGCAGCCCCCGACAGGGAGTCACCTACGAGCAGTACTTC. Using reference TRBV5-1 and TRBJ2-7 for the parts outside the CDR3, the full variable domain is KAGVTQTPRYLIKTRGQQVTLSCSPISGHRSVSWYQQTPGQGLQFLFEYFSETQRNKGNFPGRFSGRQFSNSRSEMNVSTLELGDSALYLCASSPRQGVTYEQYFGPGTRLTVT.

In DNA, the CDR3 is TGCGCCAGCAGCTTGAGGGGGGGAAAGGCCTACGAGCAGTACTTC. This translates into CASSLRGGKAYEQYF. The chain links TRBV5-1 to TRBJ2-7; tentatively, D is TRBD2 (7 bases). Germline lookup yields CDR1 SGHRS and CDR2 YFSETQ. This CDR3 region has 15 residues. V was pared by 1 base and J by 2 bases, with 13 bases between.

V is TRBV11-2 and J is TRBJ2-7; D call uncertain. Germline values: CDR1 SGHAT, CDR2 FQNNGV. Trimming stripped 2 bases from V and 1 base from J, with 15 bases between. CDR3 length: 16 residues. The CDR3: CASSLYTALPSYEQYF. For the CDR3, the DNA is TGTGCCAGCAGCTTATACACAGCCCTTCCATCCTACGAGCAGTACTTC.

The rearrangement links TRBV7-6 to TRBJ1-5; maybe TRBD1 (5 bases). Germline V lookup: CDR1 SGHVS, CDR2 FNYEAQ. Trimming took off 2 bases at V and 1 base at J, with 9 bases between the two ends. The CDR3 loop spans 15 amino acids. CDR3 in DNA: TGTGCCAGCAGCTTATTTTCAGGGAGCAATCAGCCCCAGCATTTT. This sequence encodes CASSLFSGSNQPQHF.

The chain joins TRBV18 to TRBJ2-5, with 9 bases lining up with TRBD2. The germline V gene has CDR1 KGHSH and CDR2 LQKENI. CDR3 length: 15 residues. J was trimmed by 6 bases and V by 3 bases; bases with no gene match: 8. The DNA of the CDR3 is TGTGCCAGCTCACCGGCGGCTAGCGGGGTCAAGACCCAGTACTTC. Translating it yields CASSPAASGVKTQYF. The whole variable domain, filled in from reference TRBV18 and TRBJ2-5, reads NAGVMQNPRHLVRRRGQEARLRCSPMKGHSHVYWYRQLPEEGLKFMVYLQKENIIDESGMPKERFSAEFPKEGPSILRIQQVVRGDSAAYFCASSPAASGVKTQYFGPGTRLLVL.

This clone was seen a handful of times. The chain has TRBV7-9 and TRBJ1-1, with unresolved D. The CDR3 runs 12 residues. Trimming removed 7 bases at V and 6 bases at J, with 12 bases between. CDR1 is SEHNR and CDR2 is FQNEAQ in the germline V gene (reference sequence). In DNA form, the CDR3 reads TGTGCCAGCAATGAGCCACGTTCTGAAGCTTTCTTT. Translation: CASNEPRSEAFF. The full variable domain, its missing parts supplied by reference TRBV7-9 and TRBJ1-1, is DTGVSQNPRHKITKRGQNVTFRCDPISEHNRLYWYRQTLGQGPEFLTYFQNEAQLEKSRLLSDRFSAERPKGSFSTLEIQRTEQGDSAMYLCASNEPRSEAFFGQGTRLTVV.

The V call is TRBV14, the J call TRBJ2-4, with D possibly matching TRBD1 (6 bases). Germline V gives CDR1 SGHDN, CDR2 FVKESK. This CDR3 is 17 amino acids long. Trimming left V 4 bases short and J 0 bases short, with 16 bases between. DNA for the CDR3: TGTGCCAGCAGCCTCCCCCGGACAGTAATAGCCAAAAACATTCAGTACTTC. Translation: CASSLPRTVIAKNIQYF.

V and J are TRBV9 and TRBJ2-5; D unclear. CDR3 length: 14 amino acids. The germline V and J ends were trimmed by 0 bases and 1 base, with 7 bases remaining between them. The germline V gene encodes CDR1 SGDLS and CDR2 YYNGEE. For the CDR3, the DNA is TGTGCCAGCAGCGTAGAGCCCTCCCAAGAGACCCAGTACTTC. This translates into CASSVEPSQETQYF.

This clone was observed once. V usage is TRBV5-1 and J usage is TRBJ1-1; no definite D call. Trimming stripped 2 bases from V and 0 bases from J, with 17 bases between. CDR1 is SGHRS and CDR2 is YFSETQ in the germline V gene. The CDR3 has 17 residues. The CDR3 here is CASSFQLGGGVNTEAFF. The CDR3 DNA reads as TGCGCCAGCAGCTTCCAACTGGGAGGCGGCGTGAACACTGAAGCTTTCTTT.

Turning to this clone: The sample carries other DNA sequences with the same CDR3. The rearrangement links TRBV29-1 to TRBJ2-7; possibly TRBD2 for D (6 bases). The CDR3 runs 11 residues. Germline-derived CDR1 and CDR2 are SQVTM and ANQGSEA. Trimming stripped 7 bases from V and 3 bases from J, with 10 bases between. The CDR3 nucleotides are TGCAGCGCGGAGACTAGCTACGAGCAGTACTTC. Translation: CSAETSYEQYF.